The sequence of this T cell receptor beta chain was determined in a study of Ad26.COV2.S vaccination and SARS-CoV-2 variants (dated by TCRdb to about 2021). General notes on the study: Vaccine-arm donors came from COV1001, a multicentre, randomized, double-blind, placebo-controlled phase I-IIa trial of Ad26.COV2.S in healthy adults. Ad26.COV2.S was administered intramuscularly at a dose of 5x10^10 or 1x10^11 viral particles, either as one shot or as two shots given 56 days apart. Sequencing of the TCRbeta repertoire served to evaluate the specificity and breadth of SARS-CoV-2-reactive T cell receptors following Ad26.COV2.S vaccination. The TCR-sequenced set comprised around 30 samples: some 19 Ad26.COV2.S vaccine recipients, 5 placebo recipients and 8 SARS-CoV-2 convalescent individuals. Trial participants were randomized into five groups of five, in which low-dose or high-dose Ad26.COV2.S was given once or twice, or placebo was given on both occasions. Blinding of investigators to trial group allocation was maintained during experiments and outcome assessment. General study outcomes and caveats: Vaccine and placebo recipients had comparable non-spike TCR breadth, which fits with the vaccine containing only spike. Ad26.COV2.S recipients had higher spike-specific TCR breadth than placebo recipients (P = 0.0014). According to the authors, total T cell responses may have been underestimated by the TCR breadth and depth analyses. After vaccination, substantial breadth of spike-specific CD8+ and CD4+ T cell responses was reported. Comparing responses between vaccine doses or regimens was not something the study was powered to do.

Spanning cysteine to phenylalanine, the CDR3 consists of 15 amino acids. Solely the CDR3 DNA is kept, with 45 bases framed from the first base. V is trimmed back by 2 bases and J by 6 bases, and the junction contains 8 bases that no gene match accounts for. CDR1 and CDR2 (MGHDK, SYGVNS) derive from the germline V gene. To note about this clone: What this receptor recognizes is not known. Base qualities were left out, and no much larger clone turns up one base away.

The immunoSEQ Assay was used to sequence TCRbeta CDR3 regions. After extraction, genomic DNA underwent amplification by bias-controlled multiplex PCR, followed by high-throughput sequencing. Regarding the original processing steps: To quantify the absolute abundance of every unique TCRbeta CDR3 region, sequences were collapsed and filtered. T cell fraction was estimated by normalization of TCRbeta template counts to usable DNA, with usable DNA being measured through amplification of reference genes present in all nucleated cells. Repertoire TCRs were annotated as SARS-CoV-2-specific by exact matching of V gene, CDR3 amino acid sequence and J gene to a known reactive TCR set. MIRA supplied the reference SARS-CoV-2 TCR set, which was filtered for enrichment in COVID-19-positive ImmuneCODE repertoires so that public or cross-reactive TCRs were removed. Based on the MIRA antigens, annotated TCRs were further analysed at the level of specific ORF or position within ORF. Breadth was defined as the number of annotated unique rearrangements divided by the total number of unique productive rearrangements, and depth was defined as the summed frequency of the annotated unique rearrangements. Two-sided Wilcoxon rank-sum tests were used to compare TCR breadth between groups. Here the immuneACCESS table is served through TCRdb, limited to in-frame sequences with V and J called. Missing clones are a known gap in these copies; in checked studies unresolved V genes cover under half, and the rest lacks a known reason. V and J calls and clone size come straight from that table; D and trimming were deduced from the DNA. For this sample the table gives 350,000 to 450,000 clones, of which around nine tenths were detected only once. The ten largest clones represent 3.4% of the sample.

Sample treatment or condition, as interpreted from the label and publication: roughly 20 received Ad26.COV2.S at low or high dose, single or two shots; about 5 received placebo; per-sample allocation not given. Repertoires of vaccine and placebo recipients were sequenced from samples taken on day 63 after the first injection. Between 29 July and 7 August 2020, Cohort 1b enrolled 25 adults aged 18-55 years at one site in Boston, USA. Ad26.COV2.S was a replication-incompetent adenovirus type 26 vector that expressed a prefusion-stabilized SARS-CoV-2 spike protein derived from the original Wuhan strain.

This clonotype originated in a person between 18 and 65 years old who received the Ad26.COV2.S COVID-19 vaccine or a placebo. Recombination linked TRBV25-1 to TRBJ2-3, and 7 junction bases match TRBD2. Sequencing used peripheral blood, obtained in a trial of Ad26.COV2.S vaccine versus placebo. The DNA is TGTGCCAGCAGTGAACCAGCGGGGCTCGGGGATACGCAGTATTTT. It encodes CASSEPAGLGDTQYF.